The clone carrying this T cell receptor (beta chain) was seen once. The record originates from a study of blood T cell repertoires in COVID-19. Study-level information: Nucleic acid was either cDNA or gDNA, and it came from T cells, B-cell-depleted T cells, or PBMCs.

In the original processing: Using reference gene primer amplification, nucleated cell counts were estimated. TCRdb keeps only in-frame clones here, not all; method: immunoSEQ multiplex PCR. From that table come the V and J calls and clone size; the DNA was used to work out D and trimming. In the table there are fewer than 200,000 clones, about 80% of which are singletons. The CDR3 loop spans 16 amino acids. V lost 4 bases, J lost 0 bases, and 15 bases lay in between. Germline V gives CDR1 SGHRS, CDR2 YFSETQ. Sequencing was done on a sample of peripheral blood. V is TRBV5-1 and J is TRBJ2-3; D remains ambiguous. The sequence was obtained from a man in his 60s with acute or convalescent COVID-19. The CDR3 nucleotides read TGCGCCAGCAGCGTCACGCCCGGGTCTAGCACAGATACGCAGTATTTT. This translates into CASSVTPGSSTDTQYF. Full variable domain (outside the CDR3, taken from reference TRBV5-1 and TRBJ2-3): KAGVTQTPRYLIKTRGQQVTLSCSPISGHRSVSWYQQTPGQGLQFLFEYFSETQRNKGNFPGRFSGRQFSNSRSEMNVSTLELGDSALYLCASSVTPGSSTDTQYFGPGTRLTVL.